What follows is one TCR beta chain and its context. The antigen is not known. This record belongs to a study of OX40 agonist ivuxolimab in advanced cancers. In the study overall: Patients got intravenous ivuxolimab at 0.01 to 10 mg/kg every 2 weeks. A diagnosis of hepatocellular carcinoma, melanoma, renal cell or head and neck cancer was present in dose-escalation patients. Study-wide results and limits: Certain nonresponders additionally had low normalized T-cell clonal expansion. Averaged across samples, CD8+ T cells carried more expanded clones than CD4+ did.

Sequencing was performed with immunoSEQ multiplex PCR; in TCRdb, only in-frame clones are kept and a portion is missing. The sample carries around 19,000 clones, approximately 80% recorded once. This sample comprised CD4+ or CD8+ T cells sorted from blood, obtained in a trial of the OX40 agonist ivuxolimab. This TCR came from an adult with an advanced solid tumor such as melanoma, head and neck, liver or kidney cancer.

DNA for the CDR3: TGTGCCAGCAGCCAAGAAGGCCTAGCGTCTACCTACGAGCAGTACTTC. Protein: CASSQEGLASTYEQYF. The chain recombines TRBV4-2 with TRBJ2-7; perhaps TRBD2 as D (6 bases). CDR3 length: 16 amino acids. Germline CDR1 is LGHNA and CDR2 is YNFKEQ. The ends were cut back, 0 bases at V and 2 bases at J, with 14 bases in the middle.